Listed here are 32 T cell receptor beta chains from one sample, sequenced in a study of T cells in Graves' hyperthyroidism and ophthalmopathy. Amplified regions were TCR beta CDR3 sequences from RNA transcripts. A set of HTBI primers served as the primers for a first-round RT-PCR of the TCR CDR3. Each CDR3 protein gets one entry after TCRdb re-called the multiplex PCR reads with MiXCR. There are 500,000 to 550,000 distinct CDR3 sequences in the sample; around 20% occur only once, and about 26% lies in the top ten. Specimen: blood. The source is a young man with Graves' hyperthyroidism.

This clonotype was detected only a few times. DNA of the CDR3: TGTGCCAGCAGTCATTGGACCGGGGAGCTGTTTTTT. It encodes CASSHWTGELFF. The chain combines TRBV11-2 with TRBJ2-2; D is ambiguous. The CDR3 is 12 residues long. V gave up 6 bases and J gave up 5 bases, with 7 bases separating them. Germline-derived CDR1 and CDR2 are SGHAT and FQNNGV. Combining the CDR3 with reference TRBV11-2 and TRBJ2-2 gives the whole variable domain EAGVAQSPRYKIIEKRQSVAFWCNPISGHATLYWYQQILGQGPKLLIQFQNNGVVDDSQLPKDRFSAERLKGVDSTLKIQPAKLEDSAVYLCASSHWTGELFFGEGSRLTVL.

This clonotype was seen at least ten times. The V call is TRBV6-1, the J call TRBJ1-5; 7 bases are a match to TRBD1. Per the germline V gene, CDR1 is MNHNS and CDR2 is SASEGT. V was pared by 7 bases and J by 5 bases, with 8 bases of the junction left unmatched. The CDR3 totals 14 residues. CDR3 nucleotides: TGTGCCAGCAACGACAGGGTCACTCATCAGCCCCAGCATTTT. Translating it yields CASNDRVTHQPQHF.

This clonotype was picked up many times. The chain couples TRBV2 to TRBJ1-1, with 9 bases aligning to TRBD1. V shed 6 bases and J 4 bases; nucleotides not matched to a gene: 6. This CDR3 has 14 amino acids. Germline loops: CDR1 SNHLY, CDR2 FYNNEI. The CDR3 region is CASRSTGGSTEAFF. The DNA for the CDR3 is TGTGCCAGCAGATCGACAGGGGGTAGCACTGAAGCTTTCTTT.

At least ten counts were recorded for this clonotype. The chain's CDR3 is CSSVAGGRKTQYF. CDR3 nucleotides: TGCAGTTCGGTAGCGGGGGGGCGGAAGACCCAGTACTTC. V is TRBV20-1 and J is TRBJ2-5, with 11 nucleotides matching TRBD2. Germline CDR1 is DFQATT and CDR2 is SNEGSKA (reference sequence). The CDR3 is made up of 13 amino acids. After removal of 8 bases from V and 6 bases from J, the junction contained 8 bases not matched to a gene.

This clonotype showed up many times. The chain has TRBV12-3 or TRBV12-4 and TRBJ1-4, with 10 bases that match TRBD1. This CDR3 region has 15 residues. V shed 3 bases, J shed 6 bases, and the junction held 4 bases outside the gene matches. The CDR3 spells CASSFGQGGYEKLFF. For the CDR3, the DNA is TGTGCCAGCAGTTTCGGACAGGGGGGCTATGAAAAACTGTTTTTT.

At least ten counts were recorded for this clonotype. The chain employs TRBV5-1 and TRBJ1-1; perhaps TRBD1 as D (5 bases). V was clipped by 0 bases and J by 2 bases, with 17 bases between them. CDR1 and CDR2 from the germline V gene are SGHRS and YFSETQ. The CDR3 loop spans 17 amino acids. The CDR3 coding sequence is TGCGCCAGCAGCTTGGCCCTTCTTGGGGGGGTTAACACTGAAGCTTTCTTT. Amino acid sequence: CASSLALLGGVNTEAFF.

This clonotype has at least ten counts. CDR3 DNA: TGTGCCAGCAGCCGGACCAGACAGGCGGTGGGGGCATCTGAAGCTTTCTTT. Protein product: CASSRTRQAVGASEAFF. This sequence joins TRBV6-5 and TRBJ1-1; TRBD1 is a possible D gene (6 bases). Trimming took off 6 bases at V and 6 bases at J, with 26 bases between the two ends. The CDR3 length is 17 residues. Germline assignment: CDR1 MNHEY and CDR2 SVGAGI.

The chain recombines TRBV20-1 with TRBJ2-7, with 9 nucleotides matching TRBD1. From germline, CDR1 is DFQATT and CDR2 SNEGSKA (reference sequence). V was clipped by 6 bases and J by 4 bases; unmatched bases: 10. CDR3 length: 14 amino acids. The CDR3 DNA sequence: TGCAGTGCGCGACCCGGGACAGGGCGGTACGAGCAGTACTTC. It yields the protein CSARPGTGRYEQYF.

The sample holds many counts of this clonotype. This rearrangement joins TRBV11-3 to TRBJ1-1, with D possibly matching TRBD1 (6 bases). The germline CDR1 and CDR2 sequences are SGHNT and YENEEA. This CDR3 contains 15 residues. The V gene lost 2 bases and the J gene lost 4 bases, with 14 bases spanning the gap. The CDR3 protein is CASSLSGGFGTEAFF. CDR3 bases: TGTGCCAGCAGCTTAAGCGGGGGCTTTGGCACTGAAGCTTTCTTT.

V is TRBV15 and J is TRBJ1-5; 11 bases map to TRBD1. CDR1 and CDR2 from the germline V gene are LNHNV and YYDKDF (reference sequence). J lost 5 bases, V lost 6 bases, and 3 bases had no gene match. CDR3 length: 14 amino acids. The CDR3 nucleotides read TGTGCCACCAGAACGGGACAGGGGGATCAGCCCCAGCATTTT. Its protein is CATRTGQGDQPQHF.

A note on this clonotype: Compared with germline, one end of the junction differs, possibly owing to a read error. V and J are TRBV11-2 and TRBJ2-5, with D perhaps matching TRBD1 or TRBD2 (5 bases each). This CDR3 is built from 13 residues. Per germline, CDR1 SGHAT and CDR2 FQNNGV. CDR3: CVSRAELGETRYF. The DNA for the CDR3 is TGTGTCAGCAGGGCCGAACTTGGGGAGACCCGGTACTTC.

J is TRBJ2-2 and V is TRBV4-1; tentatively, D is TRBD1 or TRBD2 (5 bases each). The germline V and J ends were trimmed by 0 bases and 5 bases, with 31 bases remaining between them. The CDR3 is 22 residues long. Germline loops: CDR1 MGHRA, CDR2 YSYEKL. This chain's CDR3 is CASSQDSIRRGEEGRWTGELFF. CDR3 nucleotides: TGCGCCAGCAGCCAAGATTCGATCCGGAGAGGGGAAGAAGGCCGGTGGACCGGGGAGCTGTTTTTT.

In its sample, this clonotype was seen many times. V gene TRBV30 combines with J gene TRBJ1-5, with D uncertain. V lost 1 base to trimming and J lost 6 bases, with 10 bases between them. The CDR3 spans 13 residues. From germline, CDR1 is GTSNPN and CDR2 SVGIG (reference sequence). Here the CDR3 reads CAWSARGGQPQHF. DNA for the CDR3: TGTGCCTGGAGTGCTCGGGGAGGTCAGCCCCAGCATTTT.

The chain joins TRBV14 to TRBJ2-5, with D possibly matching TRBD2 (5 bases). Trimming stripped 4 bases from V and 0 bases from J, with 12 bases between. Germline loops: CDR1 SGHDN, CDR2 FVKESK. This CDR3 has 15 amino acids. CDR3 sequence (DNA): TGTGCCAGCAGCCCTACTAGGACGTACCAAGAGACCCAGTACTTC. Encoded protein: CASSPTRTYQETQYF.

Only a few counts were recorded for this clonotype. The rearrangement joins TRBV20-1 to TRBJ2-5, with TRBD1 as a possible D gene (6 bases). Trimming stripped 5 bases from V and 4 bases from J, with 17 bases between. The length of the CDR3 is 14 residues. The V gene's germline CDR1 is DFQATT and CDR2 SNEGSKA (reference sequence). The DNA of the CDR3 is TGCAGTGCTCCGACAGGTTCGTCCCCAGAGACCCAGTACTTC. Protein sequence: CSAPTGSSPETQYF.

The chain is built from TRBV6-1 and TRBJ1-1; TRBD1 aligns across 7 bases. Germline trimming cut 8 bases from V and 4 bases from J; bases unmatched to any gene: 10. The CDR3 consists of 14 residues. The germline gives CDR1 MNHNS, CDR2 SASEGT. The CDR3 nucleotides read TGTGCCAGCGGTGGGGGGCAGGGGGTCACTGAAGCTTTCTTT. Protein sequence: CASGGGQGVTEAFF.

The CDR3 DNA follows: TGTGCCAGCAGCTTTCGTCCCCCGCTAGCGGGAGGGCCGGAGGAGACCCAGTACTTC. It is translated as CASSFRPPLAGGPEETQYF. V gene TRBV11-2 combines with J gene TRBJ2-5, with TRBD2 matching 12 bases. The germline V gene encodes CDR1 SGHAT and CDR2 FQNNGV. Trimming removed 3 bases from V and 5 bases from J; junction bases left unmatched: 16. This CDR3 comprises 19 residues.

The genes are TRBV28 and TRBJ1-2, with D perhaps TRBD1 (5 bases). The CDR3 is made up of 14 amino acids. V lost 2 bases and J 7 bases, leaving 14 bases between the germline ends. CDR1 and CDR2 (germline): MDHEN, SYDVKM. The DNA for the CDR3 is TGTGCCAGCAGTTTAGATATCGGGGGAACTGGCTACACCTTC. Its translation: CASSLDIGGTGYTF.

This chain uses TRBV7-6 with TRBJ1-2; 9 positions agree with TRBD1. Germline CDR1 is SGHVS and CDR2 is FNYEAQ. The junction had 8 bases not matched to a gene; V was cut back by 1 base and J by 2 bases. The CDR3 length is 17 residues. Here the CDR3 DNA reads TGTGCCAGCAGCTTAGAAACAGGGGGCGCGTACAACTATGGCTACACCTTC. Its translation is CASSLETGGAYNYGYTF. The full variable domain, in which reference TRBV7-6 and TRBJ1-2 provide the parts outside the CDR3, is GAGVSQSPRYKVTKRGQDVALRCDPISGHVSLYWYRQALGQGPEFLTYFNYEAQQDKSGLPNDRFSAERPEGSISTLTIQRTEQRDSAMYRCASSLETGGAYNYGYTFGSGTRLTVV.

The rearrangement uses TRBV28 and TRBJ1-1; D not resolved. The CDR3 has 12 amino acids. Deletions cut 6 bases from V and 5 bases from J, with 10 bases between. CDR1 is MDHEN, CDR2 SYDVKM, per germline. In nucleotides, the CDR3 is TGTGCCAGCAGCCTTATAGATACTGAAGCTTTCTTT. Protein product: CASSLIDTEAFF.

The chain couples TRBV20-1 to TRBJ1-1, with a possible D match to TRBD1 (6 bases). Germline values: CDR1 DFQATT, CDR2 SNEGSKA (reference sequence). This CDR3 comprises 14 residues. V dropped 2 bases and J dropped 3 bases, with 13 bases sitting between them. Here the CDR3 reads CSARKAKGDTEAFF. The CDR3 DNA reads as TGCAGTGCTAGAAAGGCAAAGGGGGACACTGAAGCTTTCTTT.

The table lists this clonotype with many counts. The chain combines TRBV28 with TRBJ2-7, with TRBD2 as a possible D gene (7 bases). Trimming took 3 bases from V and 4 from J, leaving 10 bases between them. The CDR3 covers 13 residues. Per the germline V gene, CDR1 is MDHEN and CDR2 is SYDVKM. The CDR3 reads CASSFEGGYEQYF. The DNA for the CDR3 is TGTGCCAGCAGTTTCGAGGGGGGGTACGAGCAGTACTTC.

CDR3 nucleotides: TGTGCCAGCAATATACAGGGTCCGTACACTGAAGCTTTCTTT. The encoded protein is CASNIQGPYTEAFF. This chain joins TRBV6-1 and TRBJ1-1; maybe TRBD1 (6 bases). Germline CDR1 MNHNS, CDR2 SASEGT. Trimming removed 7 bases from V and 3 bases from J, with 15 bases in between. The CDR3 covers 14 residues.

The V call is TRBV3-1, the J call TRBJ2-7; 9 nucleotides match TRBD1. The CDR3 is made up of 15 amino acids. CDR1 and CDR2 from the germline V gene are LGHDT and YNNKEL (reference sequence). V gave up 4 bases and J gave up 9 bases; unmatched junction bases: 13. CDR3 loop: CASSPSGTGTQLQYF. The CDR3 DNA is TGTGCCAGCAGCCCTTCCGGGACAGGGACTCAATTGCAGTACTTC.

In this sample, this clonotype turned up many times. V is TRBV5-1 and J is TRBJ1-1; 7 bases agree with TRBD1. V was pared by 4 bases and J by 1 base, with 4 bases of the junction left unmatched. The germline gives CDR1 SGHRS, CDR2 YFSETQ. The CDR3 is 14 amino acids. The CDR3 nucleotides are TGCGCCAGCAGCGACAGGGTCCAGAACACTGAAGCTTTCTTT. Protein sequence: CASSDRVQNTEAFF.

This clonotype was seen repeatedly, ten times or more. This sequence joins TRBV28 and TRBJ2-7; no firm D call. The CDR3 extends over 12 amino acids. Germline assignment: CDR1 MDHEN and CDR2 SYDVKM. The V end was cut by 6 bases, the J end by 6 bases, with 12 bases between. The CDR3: CASSQLEFEQYF. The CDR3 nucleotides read TGTGCCAGCAGCCAGCTGGAGTTCGAGCAGTACTTC.

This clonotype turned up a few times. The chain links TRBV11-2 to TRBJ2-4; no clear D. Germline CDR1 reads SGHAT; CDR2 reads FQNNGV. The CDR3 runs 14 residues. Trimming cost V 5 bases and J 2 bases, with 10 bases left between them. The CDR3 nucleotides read TGTGCCAGCAGCGCCCACGGCCCCAAAAACATTCAGTACTTC. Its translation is CASSAHGPKNIQYF.

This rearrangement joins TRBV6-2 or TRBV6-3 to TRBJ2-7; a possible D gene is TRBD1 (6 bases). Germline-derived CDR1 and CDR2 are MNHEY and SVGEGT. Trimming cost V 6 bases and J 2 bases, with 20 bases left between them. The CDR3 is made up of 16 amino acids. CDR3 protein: CASRKNYRERTYEQYF. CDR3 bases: TGTGCCAGCAGGAAGAACTACAGGGAAAGAACCTACGAGCAGTACTTC.

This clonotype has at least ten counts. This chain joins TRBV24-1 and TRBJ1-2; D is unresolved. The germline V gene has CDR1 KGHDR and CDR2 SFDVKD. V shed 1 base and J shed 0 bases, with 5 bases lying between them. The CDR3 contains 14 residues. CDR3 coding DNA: TGTGCCACCAGTGATTTTGGACCTAACTATGGCTACACCTTC. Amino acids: CATSDFGPNYGYTF.

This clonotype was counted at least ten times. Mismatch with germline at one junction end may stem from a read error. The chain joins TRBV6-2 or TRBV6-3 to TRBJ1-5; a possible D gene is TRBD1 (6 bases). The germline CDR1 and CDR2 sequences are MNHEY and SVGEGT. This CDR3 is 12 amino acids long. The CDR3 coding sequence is TGTGCCAGCAGGGACAGCAATCAGCCCCGGCATTTT. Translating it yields CASRDSNQPRHF.

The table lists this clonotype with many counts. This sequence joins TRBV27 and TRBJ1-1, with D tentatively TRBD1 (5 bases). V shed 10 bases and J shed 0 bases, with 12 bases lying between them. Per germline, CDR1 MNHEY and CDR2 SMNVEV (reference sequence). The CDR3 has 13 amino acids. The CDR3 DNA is TGTGCCACCGCGGGGGTTCTGAACACTGAAGCTTTCTTT. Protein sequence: CATAGVLNTEAFF.

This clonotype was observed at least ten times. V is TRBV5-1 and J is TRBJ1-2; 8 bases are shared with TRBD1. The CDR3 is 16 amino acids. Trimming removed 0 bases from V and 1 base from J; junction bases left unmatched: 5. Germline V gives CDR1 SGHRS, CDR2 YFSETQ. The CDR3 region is CASSLGQGTDNYGYTF. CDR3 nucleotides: TGCGCCAGCAGCTTGGGACAGGGGACAGATAACTATGGCTACACCTTC.